This T cell receptor beta chain appears in the sequencing data of a study of shared clonotypes between healthy human individuals. V was trimmed by 5 bases and J by 3 bases, leaving 6 bases between them. CDR1 SGHRS and CDR2 YFSETQ come from the germline V gene. This CDR3 comprises 11 residues. Genomic DNA of every subset was divided equally among multiple immunoSEQ plates. Under the authors' procedure: Junction-only immunoSEQ data arrived without quality scores, meaning filtering differed. Sequencing was performed with immunoSEQ multiplex PCR; in TCRdb, only in-frame clones are kept and a portion is missing. From that table come the V and J calls and clone size; the DNA was used to work out D and trimming. The repertoire holds about 1.5 million clones, with roughly 95% as singletons. Partitioning of CD4+ cells yielded a CD45RA+ naive subset and a CD45RA-negative memory subset.

This chain connects TRBV5-1 to TRBJ2-7; D is perhaps TRBD1 (5 bases). The receptor's source is a man between 25 and 39 years old in good health. Sequenced input: naive CD4+ T cells sorted from blood. Noted subset: CD45RA+ positively selected. Here the CDR3 reads CASRDIYEQYF. The CDR3 coding sequence is TGCGCCAGCAGGGACATCTACGAGCAGTACTTC.